Following are 13 T cell receptor beta chains from one sample sequenced in a study of blood T cell repertoires in COVID-19 (dated by TCRdb to the early 2020s). Library preparation employed the immunoSEQ multiplex PCR assay. What TCRdb holds here is the immuneACCESS table cut down to in-frame rearrangements. Part of the clones is not present; checked against another copy, under half of the missing clones reflect an unresolved V gene, and the others are unexplained. This sample comprises approximately 300,000 clones, 90% of them detected only once. In total, the top ten clones hold 3.5% to 5% of the sample. Sequenced sample: PBMCs or T cells enriched from blood (not recorded which). The receptors were gathered from a woman in her thirties who had been exposed to COVID-19.

The chain carries TRBV7-9 and TRBJ1-2, with unresolved D. Germline V lookup: CDR1 SEHNR, CDR2 FQNEAQ (reference sequence). V lost 1 base and J lost 8, with 17 bases in between. This CDR3 spans 15 amino acids. CDR3 protein: CASSLESGIQVGYTF. CDR3 coding DNA: TGTGCCAGCAGCTTAGAATCAGGCATACAAGTGGGCTACACCTTC.

The gene calls are TRBV6-5 and TRBJ1-1; D might be TRBD1 (5 bases). Germline assignment: CDR1 MNHEY and CDR2 SVGAGI. The CDR3 is made up of 15 amino acids. V shed 2 bases and J shed 4 bases, with 14 bases lying between them. The CDR3 DNA reads TGTGCCAGCAGTTACGAGCAGGGCCGAGGCACTGAAGCTTTCTTT. It codes for CASSYEQGRGTEAFF.

V and J are TRBV5-8 and TRBJ2-2, with D perhaps matching TRBD2 (5 bases). This CDR3 region has 16 residues. The germline gives CDR1 SGHTS, CDR2 YDEGEE. Trimming shortened V by 0 bases and J by 0 bases, and 9 bases separated the two germline ends. CDR3 coding DNA: TGTGCCAGCAGCTTGGGCGGAGGACCGAACACCGGGGAGCTGTTTTTT. Encoded protein: CASSLGGGPNTGELFF.

The J gene is TRBJ1-1, the V gene TRBV30; D not resolved. Trimming removed 3 bases from V and 0 bases from J, with 8 bases in between. The CDR3 totals 13 residues. The germline gives CDR1 GTSNPN, CDR2 SVGIG (reference sequence). The CDR3 nucleotides are TGTGCCTGGAGGGTACAGCTGAACACTGAAGCTTTCTTT. Translated, it gives CAWRVQLNTEAFF. The full variable domain, with the rest looked up from reference TRBV30 and TRBJ1-1, is SQTIHQWPATLVQPVGSPLSLECTVEGTSNPNLYWYRQAAGRGLQLLFYSVGIGQISSEVPQNLSASRPQDRQFILSSKKLLLSDSGFYLCAWRVQLNTEAFFGQGTRLTVV.

The chain employs TRBV21-1 and TRBJ1-4; the table names TRBD1, a call not compared with the DNA. TRBV21-1 is described as a pseudogene. This CDR3 is built from 15 residues. The CDR3 region has the DNA TGTGCCAGCAGCTTCCAGGGGGTGACTACTGAAAAACTGTTTTTT. Amino acid sequence: CASSFQGVTTEKLFF.

V and J are TRBV14 and TRBJ2-7, with TRBD1 as a possible D gene (6 bases). CDR1 is SGHDN, CDR2 FVKESK, per germline. The CDR3 has 14 residues. V was shortened by 2 bases and J by 0 bases, with 8 bases between the two germline ends. CDR3 nucleotide sequence: TGTGCCAGCAGCCAACAAGGGGGCTCCTACGAGCAGTACTTC. Its translation is CASSQQGGSYEQYF.

The chain uses TRBV11-1 and TRBJ1-3; weak D call: TRBD1 (6 bases). The V end lost 2 bases, the J end lost 0 bases, and 11 bases lay between the germline ends. From germline, CDR1 is SGHAT and CDR2 FQDESV (reference sequence). The CDR3 loop spans 16 amino acids. The CDR3 region has the DNA TGTGCCAGCAGCTTAAGTAGGACAGCCTCTGGAAACACCATATATTTT. It codes for CASSLSRTASGNTIYF.

Worth noting for this clone: At the DNA level, this CDR3 is encoded by other sequences in the same sample as well. The rearrangement links TRBV27 to TRBJ2-3, with TRBD1 identical over 7 bases. The CDR3 is 13 residues long. Germline CDR1 MNHEY, CDR2 SMNVEV (reference sequence). J was trimmed by 4 bases and V by 3 bases; bases with no gene match: 1. The CDR3 DNA sequence: TGTGCCAGCAGTTTCACAGGGGCAGATACGCAGTATTTT. It encodes CASSFTGADTQYF.

This sequence joins TRBV7-8 and TRBJ2-7; D might be TRBD1 (6 bases). CDR1 and CDR2 from the germline V gene are SGHVS and FQNEAQ. This CDR3 region has 15 residues. V lost 5 bases and J lost 0, with 14 bases in between. The CDR3 here is CASSLTGYSSYEQYF. The CDR3 region has the DNA TGTGCCAGCAGCCTAACAGGGTACAGCTCCTACGAGCAGTACTTC.

A single count supports this clone. The chain combines TRBV5-6 with TRBJ2-6; tentative D call: TRBD2 (6 bases). The germline CDR1 and CDR2 sequences are SGHDT and YYEEEE. This CDR3 spans 16 amino acids. The germline V and J ends were trimmed by 1 base and 3 bases, with 11 bases remaining between them. CDR3 in amino acids: CASSLLRGYGANVLTF. The CDR3 nucleotides read TGTGCCAGCAGCTTGCTTCGGGGGTATGGGGCCAACGTCCTGACTTTC.

The chain employs TRBV6-5 and TRBJ1-1; D is undetermined. Germline lookup yields CDR1 MNHEY and CDR2 SVGAGI. This CDR3 has 14 amino acids. V was trimmed by 2 bases and J by 1 base, leaving 8 bases between them. DNA for the CDR3: TGTGCCAGCAGTTACGCGGCAGCGAACACTGAAGCTTTCTTT. The encoded protein is CASSYAAANTEAFF.

The sample holds many counts of this clone. The chain is built from TRBV14 and TRBJ2-5; no reliable D call. The CDR3 consists of 16 residues. The V end lost 1 base, the J end lost 4 bases, and 16 bases lay between the germline ends. Germline V lookup: CDR1 SGHDN, CDR2 FVKESK. The CDR3 sequence is CASSQGRHLEGETQYF. For the CDR3, the DNA is TGTGCCAGCAGCCAAGGACGGCACCTAGAAGGAGAGACCCAGTACTTC. Looking up the rest from reference TRBV14 and TRBJ2-5 gives the full variable domain: EAGVTQFPSHSVIEKGQTVTLRCDPISGHDNLYWYRRVMGKEIKFLLHFVKESKQDESGMPNNRFLAERTGGTYSTLKVQPAELEDSGVYFCASSQGRHLEGETQYFGPGTRLLVL.

The rearrangement uses TRBV14 and TRBJ2-1; D uncertain. CDR1 and CDR2 from the germline V gene are SGHDN and FVKESK. This CDR3 spans 13 amino acids. The V and J ends lost 3 bases and 4 bases respectively, with 7 bases between them. CDR3 sequence: CASSQITYNEQFF. Written as DNA, the CDR3 is TGTGCCAGCAGCCAGATAACTTACAATGAGCAGTTCTTC.